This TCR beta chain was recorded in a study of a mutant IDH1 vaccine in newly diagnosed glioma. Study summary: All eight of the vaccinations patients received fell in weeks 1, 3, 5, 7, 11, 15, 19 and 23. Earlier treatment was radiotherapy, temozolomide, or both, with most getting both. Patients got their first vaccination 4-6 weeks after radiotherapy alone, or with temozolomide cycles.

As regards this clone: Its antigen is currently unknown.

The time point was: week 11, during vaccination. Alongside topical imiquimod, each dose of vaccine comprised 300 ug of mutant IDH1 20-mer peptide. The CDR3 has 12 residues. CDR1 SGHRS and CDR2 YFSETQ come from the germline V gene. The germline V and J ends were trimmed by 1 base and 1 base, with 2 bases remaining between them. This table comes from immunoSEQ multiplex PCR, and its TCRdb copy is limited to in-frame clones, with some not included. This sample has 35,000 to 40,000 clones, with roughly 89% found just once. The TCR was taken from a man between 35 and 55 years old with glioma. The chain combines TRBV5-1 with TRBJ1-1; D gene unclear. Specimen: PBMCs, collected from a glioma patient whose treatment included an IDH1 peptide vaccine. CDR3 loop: CASSLRNTEAFF. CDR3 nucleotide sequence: TGCGCCAGCAGCTTGAGGAACACTGAAGCTTTCTTT. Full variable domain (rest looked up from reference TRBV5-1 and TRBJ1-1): KAGVTQTPRYLIKTRGQQVTLSCSPISGHRSVSWYQQTPGQGLQFLFEYFSETQRNKGNFPGRFSGRQFSNSRSEMNVSTLELGDSALYLCASSLRNTEAFFGQGTRLTVV.